The rows below give T cell receptor beta chains drawn from one sample of a study of blood T cell repertoires in COVID-19. Sequenced by immunoSEQ multiplex PCR; TCRdb stores in-frame clones only, minus some. The table has over 200,000 clones, approximately 82% seen once; the top ten hold 8.6%. The sample comprised peripheral blood. These receptors were collected from a man in his forties or fifties with active or convalescent COVID-19. Each CDR3 is given with its conserved first and last residue. Fields, in order: clone size, V gene, J gene, D gene, CDR3 DNA, CDR3 protein. D genes are given only for firm matches. The size of a clone is reported for some rows only, either as once, few or many, or as a class for expanded clones.

abundance: -
v_gene: TRBV7-6
j_gene: TRBJ1-4
d_gene: TRBD1
CDR3nt: TGTGCCAGCAGCCAAGGGGGACAGGGGGCTGCTAATGAAAAACTGTTTTTT
CDR3aa: CASSQGGQGAANEKLFF

abundance: -
v_gene: TRBV9
j_gene: TRBJ2-7
d_gene: TRBD2
CDR3nt: TGTGCCAGCAGCGTAGGTATCGGGGGGAGGAACGAGCAGTACTTC
CDR3aa: CASSVGIGGRNEQYF

abundance: -
v_gene: TRBV29-1
j_gene: TRBJ1-1
d_gene: TRBD1
CDR3nt: TGCAGCGTTGAAAGGGGGGACAGGGTTATGAACACTGAAGCTTTCTTT
CDR3aa: CSVERGDRVMNTEAFF

abundance: -
v_gene: TRBV7-3
j_gene: TRBJ1-3
d_gene: -
CDR3nt: TGTGCCAGCAGCTCGCCTAAAGCAGCGGCCGTTTCTGGAAACACCATATATTTT
CDR3aa: CASSSPKAAAVSGNTIYF

abundance: -
v_gene: TRBV4-1
j_gene: TRBJ2-7
d_gene: TRBD1
CDR3nt: TGCGCCAGCAGCCAAGGGGGACAGGGACGGGCCTACGAGCAGTACTTC
CDR3aa: CASSQGGQGRAYEQYF

abundance: -
v_gene: TRBV28
j_gene: TRBJ1-2
d_gene: TRBD1
CDR3nt: TGTGCCTCGAGACAGGGGGCAGGTTATGGCTACACCTTC
CDR3aa: CASRQGAGYGYTF

abundance: -
v_gene: TRBV11-3
j_gene: TRBJ1-1
d_gene: -
CDR3nt: TGTGCCAGCAGCTTATACCCCCCAATTCAGGAAAGGGGCACTGAAGCTTTCTTT
CDR3aa: CASSLYPPIQERGTEAFF

abundance: -
v_gene: TRBV7-3
j_gene: TRBJ2-2
d_gene: -
CDR3nt: TGTGCCAGAACGGGACTCTTGAACACCGGGGAGCTGTTTTTT
CDR3aa: CARTGLLNTGELFF

abundance: -
v_gene: TRBV9
j_gene: TRBJ2-3
d_gene: -
CDR3nt: TGTGCCAGCAGCCCCAGAACCGGGGTTAGCACAGATACGCAGTATTTT
CDR3aa: CASSPRTGVSTDTQYF

abundance: few
v_gene: TRBV5-1
j_gene: TRBJ1-5
d_gene: -
CDR3nt: TGCGCCAGCAGCTTGAACGGGGGAGGCAATCAGCCCCAGCATTTT
CDR3aa: CASSLNGGGNQPQHF

abundance: -
v_gene: TRBV30
j_gene: TRBJ2-1
d_gene: -
CDR3nt: TGTGCCTGGAGTGTACTGAGCGGCTCCTACAATGAGCAGTTCTTC
CDR3aa: CAWSVLSGSYNEQFF

abundance: -
v_gene: TRBV2
j_gene: TRBJ1-4
d_gene: -
CDR3nt: TGTGCCAGCAGCCGAGAGATCTCGCTGTTTTTT
CDR3aa: CASSREISLFF

abundance: -
v_gene: TRBV6-5
j_gene: TRBJ2-7
d_gene: -
CDR3nt: TGTGCCAGCAGTTTCCGAGACAGTTCCTACGAGCAGTACTTC
CDR3aa: CASSFRDSSYEQYF

abundance: few
v_gene: TRBV16
j_gene: TRBJ1-1
d_gene: TRBD1
CDR3nt: TGTGCCAGCAGCCAATATGGGACAGGACACACTGAAGCTTTCTTT
CDR3aa: CASSQYGTGHTEAFF

abundance: -
v_gene: TRBV6-7
j_gene: TRBJ2-7
d_gene: TRBD2
CDR3nt: TGTGCCAGCAGGCACCCGGGACTAGCGGGAGTCTACGAGCAGTACTTC
CDR3aa: CASRHPGLAGVYEQYF

abundance: -
v_gene: TRBV29-1
j_gene: TRBJ1-1
d_gene: TRBD1
CDR3nt: TGCAGCGCCCTGACAGGGGGGAACACTGAAGCTTTCTTT
CDR3aa: CSALTGGNTEAFF

abundance: -
v_gene: TRBV7-8
j_gene: TRBJ1-2
d_gene: -
CDR3nt: TGTGCCAGCAGCTTAGGGGGAGGAGACTATGGCTACACCTTC
CDR3aa: CASSLGGGDYGYTF

abundance: -
v_gene: TRBV4-1
j_gene: TRBJ2-2
d_gene: TRBD2
CDR3nt: TGCGCCAGCAGCCAACTAGCGGGGACCTACACCGGGGAGCTGTTTTTT
CDR3aa: CASSQLAGTYTGELFF

abundance: -
v_gene: TRBV5-4
j_gene: TRBJ1-4
d_gene: -
CDR3nt: TGTGCCAGCAGCCGGGACTCGGTAGTAGAAAAACTGTTTTTT
CDR3aa: CASSRDSVVEKLFF

abundance: -
v_gene: TRBV9
j_gene: TRBJ2-3
d_gene: TRBD2
CDR3nt: TGTGCCAGCAGCGTCTCGGGACTAGCGGGGGACCACACAGATACGCAGTATTTT
CDR3aa: CASSVSGLAGDHTDTQYF

abundance: -
v_gene: TRBV18
j_gene: TRBJ2-7
d_gene: -
CDR3nt: TGTGCCAGCTCACCTCTGGTAACCCAAGGGAGCTACGAGCAGTACTTC
CDR3aa: CASSPLVTQGSYEQYF

abundance: -
v_gene: TRBV7-9
j_gene: TRBJ2-2
d_gene: TRBD1
CDR3nt: TGTGCCAGCAGCTTAGAAGAGTTGTTACAGGGGGCGACCGGGGAGCTGTTTTTT
CDR3aa: CASSLEELLQGATGELFF

abundance: -
v_gene: TRBV2
j_gene: TRBJ2-7
d_gene: TRBD1
CDR3nt: TGTGCCAGCAGTTCGACAGGGAAAGGCGAGCAGTACTTC
CDR3aa: CASSSTGKGEQYF

abundance: -
v_gene: TRBV3-1/TRBV3-2
j_gene: TRBJ2-2
d_gene: TRBD2
CDR3nt: TGTGCCAGCAGCCGTAAGTCCTGGGGGGGAATCGTCGGCGGGGAGCTGTTTTTT
CDR3aa: CASSRKSWGGIVGGELFF

abundance: -
v_gene: TRBV5-8
j_gene: TRBJ1-6
d_gene: TRBD1
CDR3nt: TGTGCCAGCAGCTCTGGGACAGTAAATAATTCACCCCTCCACTTT
CDR3aa: CASSSGTVNNSPLHF

abundance: -
v_gene: TRBV27
j_gene: TRBJ2-2
d_gene: TRBD2
CDR3nt: TGTGCCAGCAGTTTAAGCGGGAGGTATACCGGGGAGCTGTTTTTT
CDR3aa: CASSLSGRYTGELFF